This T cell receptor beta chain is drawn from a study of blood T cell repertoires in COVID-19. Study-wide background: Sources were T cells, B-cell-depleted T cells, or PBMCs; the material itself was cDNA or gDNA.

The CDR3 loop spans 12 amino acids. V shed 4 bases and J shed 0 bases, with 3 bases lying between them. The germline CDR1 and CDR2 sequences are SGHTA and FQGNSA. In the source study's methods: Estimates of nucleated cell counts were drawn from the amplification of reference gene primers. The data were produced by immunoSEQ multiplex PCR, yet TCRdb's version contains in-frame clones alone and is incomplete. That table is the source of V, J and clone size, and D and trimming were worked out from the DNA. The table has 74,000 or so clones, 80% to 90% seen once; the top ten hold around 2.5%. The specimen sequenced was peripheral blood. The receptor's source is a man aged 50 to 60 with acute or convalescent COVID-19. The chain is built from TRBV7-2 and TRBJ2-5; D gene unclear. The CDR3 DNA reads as TGTGCCAGCAGCTCCTACCAAGAGACCCAGTACTTC. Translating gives CASSSYQETQYF. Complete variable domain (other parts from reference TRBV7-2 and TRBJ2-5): GAGVSQSPSNKVTEKGKDVELRCDPISGHTALYWYRQSLGQGLEFLIYFQGNSAPDKSGLPSDRFSAERTGGSVSTLTIQRTQQEDSAVYLCASSSYQETQYFGPGTRLLVL.